This TCR beta chain stems from a study of blood T cell repertoires in COVID-19. Study-wide background: There were acute and convalescent COVID-19 samples, and they came from the United States, Italy and Spain.

The method was immunoSEQ multiplex PCR; TCRdb's version includes in-frame clones alone and lacks a portion of them. The sample holds approximately 190,000 clones, less than 90% seen once. V shed 2 bases, J shed 3 bases, and the junction held 12 bases outside the gene matches. The CDR3 has 17 amino acids. Germline CDR1 is SGHDT and CDR2 is YYEEEE. The cohort comprised adults aged about 18 to 100 years residing in approximately 25 US areas. Within 2 weeks of study entry, exposed participants had contacted a PCR-confirmed or clinician-diagnosed COVID-19 case. The TCR was taken from a woman younger than 45 who had been exposed to COVID-19. Sequencing was carried out using PBMCs or T cells enriched from blood (not recorded which). This rearrangement joins TRBV5-6 to TRBJ1-2; 8 positions agree with TRBD1. The CDR3 spells CASSLPPSQGAYYGYTF. In DNA, the CDR3 is TGTGCCAGCAGCTTACCCCCGTCGCAGGGGGCGTACTATGGCTACACCTTC. Supplemented by reference TRBV5-6 and TRBJ1-2, the full variable domain reads DAGVTQSPTHLIKTRGQQVTLRCSPKSGHDTVSWYQQALGQGPQFIFQYYEEEERQRGNFPDRFSGHQFPNYSSELNVNALLLGDSALYLCASSLPPSQGAYYGYTFGSGTRLTVV.